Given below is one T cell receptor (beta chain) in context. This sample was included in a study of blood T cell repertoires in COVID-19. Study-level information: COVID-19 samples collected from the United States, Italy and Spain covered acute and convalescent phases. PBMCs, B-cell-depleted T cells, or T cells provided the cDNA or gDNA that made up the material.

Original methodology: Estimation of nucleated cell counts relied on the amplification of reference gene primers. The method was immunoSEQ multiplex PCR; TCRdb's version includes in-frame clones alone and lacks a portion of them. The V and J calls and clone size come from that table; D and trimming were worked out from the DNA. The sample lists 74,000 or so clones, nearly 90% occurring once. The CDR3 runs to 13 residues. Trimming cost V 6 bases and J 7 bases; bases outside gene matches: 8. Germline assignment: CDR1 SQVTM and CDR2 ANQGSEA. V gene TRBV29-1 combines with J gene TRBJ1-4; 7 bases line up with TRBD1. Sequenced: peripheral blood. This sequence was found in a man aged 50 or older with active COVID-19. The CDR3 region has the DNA TGCAGCGTGCGACAGGGCTCGGGTGAAAAACTGTTTTTT. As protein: CSVRQGSGEKLFF.